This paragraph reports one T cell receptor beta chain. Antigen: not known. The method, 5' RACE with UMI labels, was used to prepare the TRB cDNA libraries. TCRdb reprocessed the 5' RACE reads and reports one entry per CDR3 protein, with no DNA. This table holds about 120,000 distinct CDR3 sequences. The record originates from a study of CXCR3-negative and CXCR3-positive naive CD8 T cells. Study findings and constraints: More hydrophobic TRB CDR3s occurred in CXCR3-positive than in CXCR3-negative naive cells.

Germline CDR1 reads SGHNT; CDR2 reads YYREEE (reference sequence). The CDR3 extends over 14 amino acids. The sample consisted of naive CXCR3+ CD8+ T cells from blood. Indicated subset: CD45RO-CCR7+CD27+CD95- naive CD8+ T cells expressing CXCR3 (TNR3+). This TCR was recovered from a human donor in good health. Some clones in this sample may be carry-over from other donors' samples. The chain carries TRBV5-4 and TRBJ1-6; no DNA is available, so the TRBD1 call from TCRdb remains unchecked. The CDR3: CASSLGDSDSPLHF. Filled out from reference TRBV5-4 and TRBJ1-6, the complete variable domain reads ETGVTQSPTHLIKTRGQQVTLRCSSQSGHNTVSWYQQALGQGPQFIFQYYREEENGRGNFPPRFSGLQFPNYSSELNVNALELDDSALYLCASSLGDSDSPLHFGNGTRLTVT.